These 16 T cell receptor beta chains came from one sample sequenced in a study of human T cells and chemical hapten exposure. Each CDR3 protein gets one entry after TCRdb re-called the 5' RACE reads with MiXCR. The table lists under 150,000 distinct CDR3 sequences, around a fifth of them singletons, with around 2.7% in the top ten. The study extracted total RNA from unfractionated whole blood. The receptors derive from a human donor in good health.

The chain is built from TRBV3-1 and TRBJ1-5; D call uncertain. V gave up 0 bases and J gave up 4 bases, with 10 bases separating them. The CDR3 is made up of 15 amino acids. Looked up from germline, CDR1 is LGHDT and CDR2 is YNNKEL (reference sequence). The CDR3 DNA sequence: TGTGCCAGCAGCCAAGATTTTGCGGTGAATCAGCCCCAGCATTTT. Amino acid sequence: CASSQDFAVNQPQHF.

The CDR3 DNA reads TGTGCCAGTAGTAACAGCTATGGCTACACCTTC. Translation: CASSNSYGYTF. This chain connects TRBV19 to TRBJ1-2; D ambiguous. Per germline, CDR1 LNHDA and CDR2 SQIVND (reference sequence). The CDR3 runs 11 residues. Trimming shortened V by 4 bases and J by 4 bases, and 4 bases separated the two germline ends.

V and J are TRBV21-1 and TRBJ2-5. TRBV21-1 is described as a pseudogene. The CDR3 length is 14 residues. CDR3 sequence: CAPNVQGSQETQYF. DNA of the CDR3: TGTGCCCCCAACGTCCAAGGTAGCCAAGAGACCCAGTACTTC.

V gene TRBV12-3 or TRBV12-4 combines with J gene TRBJ2-6; D is uncertain. V lost 6 bases to trimming and J lost 7 bases, with 7 bases between them. CDR3 length: 12 residues. The CDR3 DNA sequence: TGTGCCAGCAGCCCCCATGCCAACGTCCTGACTTTC. Its protein product is CASSPHANVLTF.

This clonotype was counted only a few times. The chain uses TRBV27 and TRBJ2-1; 12 bases line up with TRBD2. The CDR3 is 18 amino acids. The germline V gene has CDR1 MNHEY and CDR2 SMNVEV (reference sequence). The V gene end was trimmed by 4 bases and the J gene end by 7 bases; junction bases not matched to a gene: 14. CDR3 DNA: TGTGCCAGCAGTTCTCCTTTTCGACTAGCGGGAGTGAGGAATGAGCAGTTCTTC. Translation gives CASSSPFRLAGVRNEQFF.

The chain uses TRBV20-1 and TRBJ2-1; TRBD2 aligns across 8 bases. CDR3 length: 16 amino acids. Per the germline V gene, CDR1 is DFQATT and CDR2 is SNEGSKA (reference sequence). V was pared by 5 bases and J by 8 bases, with 17 bases of the junction left unmatched. CDR3 amino acids: CSAGDPLAGGAHEQFF. CDR3 nucleotide sequence: TGCAGTGCTGGGGACCCTCTAGCGGGTGGCGCCCATGAGCAGTTCTTC.

This clonotype was found a few times. This sequence joins TRBV25-1 and TRBJ2-3; D call uncertain. Germline V gene data show CDR1 as MGHDK and CDR2 as SYGVNS. CDR3 length: 13 amino acids. V was trimmed by 4 bases and J by 2 bases, leaving 7 bases between them. CDR3 coding DNA: TGTGCCAGCAGTGGGTCGATCACAGATACGCAGTATTTT. Residues: CASSGSITDTQYF.

This clonotype was seen more than once but under ten times. The rearrangement uses TRBV6-4 and TRBJ1-1; TRBD1 aligns across 10 bases. The V segment lost 3 bases and the J segment 5 bases; nucleotides outside the gene matches: 0. The CDR3 is made up of 13 amino acids. Per germline, CDR1 MRHNA and CDR2 SNTAGT. The CDR3 sequence: CASSEDRGTEAFF. The CDR3 bases are TGTGCCAGCAGTGAGGACAGGGGGACTGAAGCTTTCTTT.

About this clonotype itself: A read error may account for a junction end that differs from germline. The rearrangement uses TRBV14 and TRBJ1-6; no definite D call. This CDR3 has 14 amino acids. Germline CDR1 SGHDN, CDR2 FVKESK. CDR3 residues: CASSQGSFNSPLHF. DNA of the CDR3: TGTGCCAGCAGCCAAGGGTCCTTTAATTCACCCCTCCACTTT.

This clonotype was found a few times. The J gene is TRBJ2-1, the V gene TRBV7-2; D call uncertain. This CDR3 is 13 amino acids long. The germline V gene encodes CDR1 SGHTA and CDR2 FQGNSA. Trimming took 4 bases from V and 7 from J, leaving 11 bases between them. DNA of the CDR3: TGTGCCAGCAGCTCCCAGGTTGTAAATGAGCAGTTCTTC. Translation gives CASSSQVVNEQFF. The variable domain in full, completed from reference TRBV7-2 and TRBJ2-1, reads GAGVSQSPSNKVTEKGKDVELRCDPISGHTALYWYRQSLGQGLEFLIYFQGNSAPDKSGLPSDRFSAERTGGSVSTLTIQRTQQEDSAVYLCASSSQVVNEQFFGPGTRLTVL.

This clonotype was found a few times. The V and J genes are TRBV21-1 and TRBJ1-5; the table's TRBD1 call for D was not verified on the DNA. TRBV21-1 corresponds to a pseudogene. The CDR3 contains 15 residues. The CDR3 bases are TGTGCCAGCAGCCGCAGGGGGCAGTGTGGTCAGCCCCAGCATTTT. This codes for CASSRRGQCGQPQHF.

J is TRBJ2-5 and V is TRBV20-1, with 7 bases aligning to TRBD2. With V trimmed by 2 bases and J by 5 bases, 2 bases remained unmatched. There are 12 residues in the CDR3. The V gene's germline CDR1 is DFQATT and CDR2 SNEGSKA (reference sequence). The CDR3 region has the DNA TGCAGTGCTAGAATAGCGGGCGAGACCCAGTACTTC. It codes for CSARIAGETQYF.

This clonotype appeared a few times. V and J are TRBV18 and TRBJ2-7, with a possible D match to TRBD2 (6 bases). This CDR3 region has 14 residues. The germline V gene encodes CDR1 KGHSH and CDR2 LQKENI. V shed 1 base and J shed 5 bases, with 12 bases lying between them. The CDR3 bases are TGTGCCAGCTCACCACTAGCGGTCCCGGACGAGCAGTACTTC. This translates into CASSPLAVPDEQYF.

Ten or more counts support this clonotype. The V gene is TRBV12-3 or TRBV12-4, the J gene TRBJ2-5, with D possibly being TRBD1 (5 bases). V was cut by 2 bases and J by 3 bases, with 16 bases left in between. The CDR3 length is 16 residues. The CDR3 nucleotides are TGTGCCAGCAGTTTAAGAGCAGGGCGATCGAAAGAGACCCAGTACTTC. Translated, it gives CASSLRAGRSKETQYF.

This CDR3 is CASSQGYRQYF. The CDR3 DNA is TGCGCCAGCAGCCAAGGCTACCGGCAGTACTTC. The rearrangement links TRBV4-1 to TRBJ2-7; D remains ambiguous. CDR3 size: 11 residues. Germline loops: CDR1 MGHRA, CDR2 YSYEKL. V lost 1 base, J lost 9 bases, and 7 bases lay in between.

The chain couples TRBV5-6 to TRBJ2-5; 13 bases match TRBD2. Germline V gene lookup returns CDR1 SGHDT and CDR2 YYEEEE. Unmatched junction bases numbered 15, after V lost 5 bases and J lost 5 bases. The CDR3 consists of 18 residues. CDR3: CASRWLRTSGRMPETQYF. The CDR3 DNA is TGTGCCAGCAGGTGGCTTAGGACTAGCGGGAGAATGCCCGAGACCCAGTACTTC.